Following are 10 T cell receptor beta chains from one sample sequenced in a study of human T cells and chemical hapten exposure. TCRdb independently ran MiXCR on the 5' RACE reads; one entry per CDR3 protein. In the table there are about 81,000 distinct CDR3 sequences, roughly 8% of which are singletons. Unfractionated whole blood yielded total RNA. These receptors all stem from a male donor in good health.

This clonotype was picked up a small number of times. The CDR3 here is CASSRERDTYNEQFF. CDR3 nucleotide sequence: TGCGCCAGCAGCCGAGAGCGGGATACCTACAATGAGCAGTTCTTC. The chain carries TRBV5-1 and TRBJ2-1, with TRBD2 matching over 7 bases. With 4 bases clipped from V and 2 bases from J, the junction kept 6 bases outside the gene matches. The CDR3 is made up of 15 amino acids. Germline CDR1 SGHRS, CDR2 YFSETQ.

This chain connects TRBV6-6 to TRBJ1-4; 10 positions agree with TRBD1. The germline gives CDR1 MNHNY, CDR2 SVGAGI (reference sequence). With 5 bases clipped from V and 8 bases from J, the junction kept 8 bases outside the gene matches. This CDR3 region has 15 residues. The CDR3 sequence is CASSVGTGDTEKLFF. The CDR3 DNA sequence: TGTGCCAGCAGTGTCGGGACAGGGGATACGGAAAAACTGTTTTTT.

The chain joins TRBV7-2 to TRBJ2-1; D not certain. This CDR3 has 11 amino acids. Germline V lookup: CDR1 SGHTA, CDR2 FQGNSA. Trimming shortened V by 6 bases and J by 8 bases, and 8 bases separated the two germline ends. CDR3 nucleotide sequence: TGTGCCAGCAGTAGACGGGATGAGCAGTTCTTC. It encodes CASSRRDEQFF.

This clonotype was picked up many times. V and J are TRBV3-1 and TRBJ2-3; D is possibly TRBD2 (5 bases). Germline values: CDR1 LGHDT, CDR2 YNNKEL (reference sequence). The CDR3 is made up of 15 amino acids. V lost 2 bases to trimming and J lost 2 bases, with 11 bases between them. In DNA form, the CDR3 reads TGTGCCAGCAGCCAAAACGGGGTGTTCACAGATACGCAGTATTTT. It codes for CASSQNGVFTDTQYF.

This clonotype was observed at least ten times. The rearrangement links TRBV20-1 to TRBJ1-1; TRBD1 is a possible D gene (5 bases). Trimming stripped 6 bases from V and 0 bases from J, with 17 bases between. Germline V gene data show CDR1 as DFQATT and CDR2 as SNEGSKA (reference sequence). The CDR3 length is 15 residues. DNA for the CDR3: TGCAGTGCCTCAGAGAGGGGAATCATGAACACTGAAGCTTTCTTT. Translated, it gives CSASERGIMNTEAFF.

The chain couples TRBV7-9 to TRBJ1-4; TRBD1 matches 11 bases. Germline CDR1 is SEHNR and CDR2 is FQNEAQ (reference sequence). The CDR3 runs 17 residues. Germline trimming cut 7 bases from V and 2 bases from J; bases unmatched to any gene: 9. In DNA, the CDR3 is TGTGCCAGCACTGACCGGGACAGGGGGGCTACTAATGAAAAACTGTTTTTT. Translating gives CASTDRDRGATNEKLFF.

This clonotype was detected many times. The V call is TRBV6-5, the J call TRBJ2-7; unclear D gene. Germline CDR1 reads MNHEY; CDR2 reads SVGAGI. The germline V and J ends were trimmed by 1 base and 3 bases, with 16 bases remaining between them. The length of the CDR3 is 16 residues. In DNA, the CDR3 is TGTGCCAGCAGTTACTTGGCTACTTCAGGAGACTACGAGCAGTACTTC. This translates into CASSYLATSGDYEQYF.

This clonotype was counted only a few times. The rearrangement uses TRBV25-1 and TRBJ2-7, with 7 bases fitting TRBD2. The CDR3 spans 16 residues. V lost 5 bases and J lost 1; bases outside the gene matches: 11. The V gene's germline CDR1 is MGHDK and CDR2 SYGVNS. Written as DNA, the CDR3 is TGTGCCAGCAGTATCTCTAGCGGAGCTAAGTCCTACGAGCAGTACTTC. The encoded protein is CASSISSGAKSYEQYF.

The V gene is TRBV6-5, the J gene TRBJ1-1; 7 nucleotides agree with TRBD1. CDR3 size: 16 residues. Germline CDR1 reads MNHEY; CDR2 reads SVGAGI. V lost 0 bases and J lost 2; bases outside the gene matches: 6. The DNA for the CDR3 is TGTGCCAGCAGTTACTCTTCCGGGACAGCAAACACTGAAGCTTTCTTT. Its translation: CASSYSSGTANTEAFF.

This clonotype was found a few times. The chain couples TRBV6-5 to TRBJ2-2, with D hard to call. The CDR3 is 12 residues long. The V end was cut by 8 bases, the J end by 9 bases, with 13 bases between. The germline gives CDR1 MNHEY, CDR2 SVGAGI. The CDR3 protein is CASSETSRELFF. CDR3 coding DNA: TGTGCCAGCTCAGAGACGAGCAGGGAGCTGTTTTTT.